This T cell receptor (beta chain) was captured in a study of blood T cell repertoires in COVID-19. Germline-derived CDR1 and CDR2 are SGHNT and YYREEE (reference sequence). With 0 bases removed from V and 7 bases from J, the gap between germline ends came to 11 bases. There are 13 residues in the CDR3. In the study's own analysis: Scientists estimated how many nucleated cells there were by amplifying reference gene primers. Using immunoSEQ multiplex PCR, the repertoire was profiled, and TCRdb retains in-frame clones only, with some absent. V, J and clone size reflect that table, while D and trimming were determined from the DNA. The sample lists roughly 140,000 clones, about 88% occurring once.

This clonotype was sampled from a woman aged 60-75 years with COVID-19, enrolled during active disease. The sequenced sample consisted of peripheral blood. The chain recombines TRBV5-4 with TRBJ2-7, with D unresolved. The CDR3 nucleotides are TGTGCCAGCAGCTTGGGCCTCGGAGTTGAGCAGTACTTC. It codes for CASSLGLGVEQYF. Based on the CDR3 plus reference TRBV5-4 and TRBJ2-7, the full variable domain is ETGVTQSPTHLIKTRGQQVTLRCSSQSGHNTVSWYQQALGQGPQFIFQYYREEENGRGNFPPRFSGLQFPNYSSELNVNALELDDSALYLCASSLGLGVEQYFGPGTRLTVT.